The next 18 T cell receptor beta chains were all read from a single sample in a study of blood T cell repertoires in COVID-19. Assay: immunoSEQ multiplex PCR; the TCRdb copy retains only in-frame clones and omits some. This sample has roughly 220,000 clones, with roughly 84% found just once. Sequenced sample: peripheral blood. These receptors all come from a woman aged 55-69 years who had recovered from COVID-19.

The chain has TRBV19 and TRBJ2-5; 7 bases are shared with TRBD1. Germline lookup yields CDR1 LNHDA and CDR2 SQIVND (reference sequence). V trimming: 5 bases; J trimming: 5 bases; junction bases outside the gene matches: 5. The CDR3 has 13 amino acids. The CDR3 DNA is TGTGCCAGTAGTGACAGGGTTGAGGAGACCCAGTACTTC. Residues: CASSDRVEETQYF.

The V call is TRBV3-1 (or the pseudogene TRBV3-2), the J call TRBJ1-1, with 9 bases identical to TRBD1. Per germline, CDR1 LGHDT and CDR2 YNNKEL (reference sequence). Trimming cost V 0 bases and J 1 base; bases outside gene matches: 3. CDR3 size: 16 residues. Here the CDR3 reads CASSQDLGQGNTEAFF. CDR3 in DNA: TGTGCCAGCAGCCAAGACTTGGGACAGGGGAACACTGAAGCTTTCTTT.

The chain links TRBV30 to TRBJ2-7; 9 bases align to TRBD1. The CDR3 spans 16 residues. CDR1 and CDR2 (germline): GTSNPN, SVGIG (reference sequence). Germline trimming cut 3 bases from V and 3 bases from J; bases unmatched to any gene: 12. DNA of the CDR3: TGTGCCTGGAGCGCCGGGACAGGGCCCACTTACTACGAGCAGTACTTC. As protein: CAWSAGTGPTYYEQYF.

The CDR3 loop is CAISELWGQANEKLFF. The CDR3 coding sequence is TGTGCCATCAGTGAGTTGTGGGGGCAGGCTAATGAAAAACTGTTTTTT. The V gene is TRBV10-3, the J gene TRBJ1-4; the D gene is possibly TRBD1 (6 bases). Germline CDR1 ENHRY, CDR2 SYGVKD. V lost 1 base and J lost 3, with 12 bases in between. The CDR3 covers 16 residues.

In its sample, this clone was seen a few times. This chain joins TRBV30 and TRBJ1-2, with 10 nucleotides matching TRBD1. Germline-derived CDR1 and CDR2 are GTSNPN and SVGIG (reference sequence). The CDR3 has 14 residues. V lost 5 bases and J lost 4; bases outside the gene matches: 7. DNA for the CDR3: TGTGCCTGGCGGACAGGGGGTTATCTCTATGGCTACACCTTC. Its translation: CAWRTGGYLYGYTF.

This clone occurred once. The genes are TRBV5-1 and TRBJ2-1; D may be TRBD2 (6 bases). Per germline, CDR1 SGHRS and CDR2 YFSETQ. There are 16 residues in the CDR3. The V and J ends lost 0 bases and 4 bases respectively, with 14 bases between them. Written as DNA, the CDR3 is TGCGCCAGCAGCTTGGGCCTCCAGCGGGTATACAATGAGCAGTTCTTC. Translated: CASSLGLQRVYNEQFF.

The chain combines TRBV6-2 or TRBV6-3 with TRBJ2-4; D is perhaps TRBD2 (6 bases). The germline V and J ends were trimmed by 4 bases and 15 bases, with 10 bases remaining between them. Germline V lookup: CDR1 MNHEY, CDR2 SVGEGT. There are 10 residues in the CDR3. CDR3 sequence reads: CASSSDYWYF. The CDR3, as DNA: TGTGCCAGCAGTTCGGACTATTGGTACTTC.

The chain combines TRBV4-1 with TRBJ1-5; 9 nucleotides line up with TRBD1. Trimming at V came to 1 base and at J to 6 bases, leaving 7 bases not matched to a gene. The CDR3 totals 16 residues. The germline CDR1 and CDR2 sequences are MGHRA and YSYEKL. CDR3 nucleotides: TGCGCCAGCAGCCAAGGCCGGGGACAGGGAACTCAGCCCCAGCATTTT. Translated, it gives CASSQGRGQGTQPQHF.

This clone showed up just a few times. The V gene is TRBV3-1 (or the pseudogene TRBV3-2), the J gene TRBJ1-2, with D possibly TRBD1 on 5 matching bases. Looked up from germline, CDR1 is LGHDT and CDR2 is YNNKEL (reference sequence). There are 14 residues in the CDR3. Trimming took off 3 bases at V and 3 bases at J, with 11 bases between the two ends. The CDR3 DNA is TGTGCCAGCAGCCAGCAAGGGGTTCACTATGGCTACACCTTC. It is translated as CASSQQGVHYGYTF.

CDR3 sequence reads: CASSLEGTLSGYGYTF. In DNA form, the CDR3 reads TGTGCCAGCAGCTTAGAAGGGACACTAAGCGGTTATGGCTACACCTTC. The chain couples TRBV7-2 to TRBJ1-2, with D maybe TRBD1 (6 bases). Trimming pared 1 base from V and 5 bases from J, leaving 17 bases between. The germline V gene encodes CDR1 SGHTA and CDR2 FQGNSA. CDR3 length: 16 amino acids.

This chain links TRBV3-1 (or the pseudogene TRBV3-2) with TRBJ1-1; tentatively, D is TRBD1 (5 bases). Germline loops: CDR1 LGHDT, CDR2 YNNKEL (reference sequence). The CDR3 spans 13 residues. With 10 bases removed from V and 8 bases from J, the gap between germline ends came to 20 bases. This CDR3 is CATSHGGVKEAFF. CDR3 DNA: TGTGCCACCTCACATGGGGGGGTGAAAGAAGCTTTCTTT.

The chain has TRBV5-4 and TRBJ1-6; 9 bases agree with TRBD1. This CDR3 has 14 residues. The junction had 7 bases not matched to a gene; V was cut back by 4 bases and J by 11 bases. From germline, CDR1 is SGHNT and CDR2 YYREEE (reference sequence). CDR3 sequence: CASSPGTGRAPLHF. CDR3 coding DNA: TGTGCCAGCAGCCCCGGGACAGGGAGGGCACCCCTCCACTTT.

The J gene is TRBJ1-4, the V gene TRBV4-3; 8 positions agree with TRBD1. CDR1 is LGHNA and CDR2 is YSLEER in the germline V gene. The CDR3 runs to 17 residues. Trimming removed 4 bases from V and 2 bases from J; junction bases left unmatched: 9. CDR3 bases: TGCGCCAGCAGCCCCACGACAGGGGATTACACTAATGAAAAACTGTTTTTT. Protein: CASSPTTGDYTNEKLFF.

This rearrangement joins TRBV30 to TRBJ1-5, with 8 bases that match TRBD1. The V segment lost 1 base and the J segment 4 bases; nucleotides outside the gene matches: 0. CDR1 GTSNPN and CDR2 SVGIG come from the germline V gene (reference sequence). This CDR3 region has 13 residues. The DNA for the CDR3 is TGTGCCTGGAGTGACAGGGGGAATCAGCCCCAGCATTTT. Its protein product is CAWSDRGNQPQHF.

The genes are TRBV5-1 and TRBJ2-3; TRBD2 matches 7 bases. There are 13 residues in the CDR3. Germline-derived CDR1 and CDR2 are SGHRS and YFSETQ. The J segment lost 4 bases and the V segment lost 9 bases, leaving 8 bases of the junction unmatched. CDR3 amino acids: CATGLEGSDTQYF. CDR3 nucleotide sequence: TGCGCCACAGGACTAGAAGGTTCAGATACGCAGTATTTT.

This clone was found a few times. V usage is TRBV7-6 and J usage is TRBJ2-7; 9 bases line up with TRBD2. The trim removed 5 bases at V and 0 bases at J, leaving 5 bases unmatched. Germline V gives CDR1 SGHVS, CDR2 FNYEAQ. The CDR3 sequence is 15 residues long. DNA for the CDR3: TGTGCCAGCAGCAGAATTAGCGGGAGCTCCTACGAGCAGTACTTC. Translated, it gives CASSRISGSSYEQYF. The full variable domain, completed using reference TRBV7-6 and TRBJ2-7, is GAGVSQSPRYKVTKRGQDVALRCDPISGHVSLYWYRQALGQGPEFLTYFNYEAQQDKSGLPNDRFSAERPEGSISTLTIQRTEQRDSAMYRCASSRISGSSYEQYFGPGTRLTVT.

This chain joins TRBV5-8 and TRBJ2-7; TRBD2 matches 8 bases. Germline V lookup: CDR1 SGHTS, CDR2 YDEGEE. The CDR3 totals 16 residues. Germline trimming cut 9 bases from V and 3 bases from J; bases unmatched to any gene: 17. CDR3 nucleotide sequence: TGTGCCATCCCGGGGGGGGTACAGGAACTAGACTACGAGCAGTACTTC. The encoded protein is CAIPGGVQELDYEQYF. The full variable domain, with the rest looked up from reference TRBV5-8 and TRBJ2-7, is EAGVTQSPTHLIKTRGQQATLRCSPISGHTSVYWYQQALGLGLQFLLWYDEGEERNRGNFPPRFSGRQFPNYSSELNVNALELEDSALYLCAIPGGVQELDYEQYFGPGTRLTVT.

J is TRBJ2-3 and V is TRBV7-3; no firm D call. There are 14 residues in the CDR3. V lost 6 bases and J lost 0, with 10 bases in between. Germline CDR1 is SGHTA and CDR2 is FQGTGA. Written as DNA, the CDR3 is TGTGCCAGCAGTTACAGAGCTAGCACAGATACGCAGTATTTT. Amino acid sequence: CASSYRASTDTQYF.